This T cell receptor beta chain emerged from a study of shared clonotypes between healthy human individuals. As for this clone: Antigen unknown.

In unsorted samples, genomic DNA was obtained using 94 million or so PBMCs. A deep-level run was used for the assay. Clones were read by immunoSEQ multiplex PCR, and TCRdb kept only the in-frame ones, dropping some. Found here are 550,000 to 600,000 clones, around 81% of them singletons; the top ten hold around 11%. V shed 5 bases, J shed 2 bases, and the junction held 13 bases outside the gene matches. This CDR3 is 18 amino acids long. Looked up from germline, CDR1 is SEHNR and CDR2 is FQNEAQ (reference sequence). The study, taken as a whole, reports: Tissues were not sampled, only blood, and their repertoires likely differ. Represented genetic and exposure-history diversity was restricted by having few donors.

The chain combines TRBV7-9 with TRBJ2-1, with 9 positions matching TRBD2. This TCR came from a woman aged 40 to 50 in good health. Some clones in this sample may be carry-over from other donors' samples. Sequenced material: PBMCs. CDR3: CASSRRGGAGGPYNEQFF. The CDR3 DNA reads as TGTGCCAGCAGCCGGAGGGGAGGTGCGGGAGGGCCCTACAATGAGCAGTTCTTC.